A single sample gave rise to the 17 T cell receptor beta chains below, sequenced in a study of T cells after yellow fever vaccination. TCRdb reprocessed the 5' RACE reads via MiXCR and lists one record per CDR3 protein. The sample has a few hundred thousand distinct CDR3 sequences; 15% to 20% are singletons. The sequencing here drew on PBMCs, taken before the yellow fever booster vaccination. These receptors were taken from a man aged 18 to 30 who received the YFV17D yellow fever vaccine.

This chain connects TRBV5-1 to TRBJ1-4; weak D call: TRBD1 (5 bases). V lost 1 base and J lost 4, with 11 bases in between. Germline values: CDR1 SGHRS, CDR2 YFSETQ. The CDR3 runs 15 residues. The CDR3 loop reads CASSLFAQGNEKLFF. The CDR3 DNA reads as TGCGCCAGCAGCTTGTTTGCTCAGGGTAATGAAAAACTGTTTTTT.

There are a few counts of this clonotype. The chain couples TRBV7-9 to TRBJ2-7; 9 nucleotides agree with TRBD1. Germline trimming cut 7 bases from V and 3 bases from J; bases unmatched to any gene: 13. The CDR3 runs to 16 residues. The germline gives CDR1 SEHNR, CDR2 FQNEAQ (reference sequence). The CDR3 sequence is CASTLLLGQGSYEQYF. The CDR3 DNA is TGTGCCAGCACGCTCCTTTTGGGACAGGGAAGCTACGAGCAGTACTTC.

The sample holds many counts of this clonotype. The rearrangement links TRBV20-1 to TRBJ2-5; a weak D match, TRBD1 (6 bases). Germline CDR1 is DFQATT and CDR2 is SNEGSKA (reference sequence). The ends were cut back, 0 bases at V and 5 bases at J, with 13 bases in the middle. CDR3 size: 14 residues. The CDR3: CSAREGARAETQYF. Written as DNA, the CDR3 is TGCAGTGCTAGAGAGGGGGCGAGGGCGGAGACCCAGTACTTC.

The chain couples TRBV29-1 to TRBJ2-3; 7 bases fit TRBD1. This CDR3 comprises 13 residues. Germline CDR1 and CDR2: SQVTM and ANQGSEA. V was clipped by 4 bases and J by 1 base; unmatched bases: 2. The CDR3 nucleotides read TGCAGCGTTGCCGACAGGGGCACAGATACGCAGTATTTT. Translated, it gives CSVADRGTDTQYF.

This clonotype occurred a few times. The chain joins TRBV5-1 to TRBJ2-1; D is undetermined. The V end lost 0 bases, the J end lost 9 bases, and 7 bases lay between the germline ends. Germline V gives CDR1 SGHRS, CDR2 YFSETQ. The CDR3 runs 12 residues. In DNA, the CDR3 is TGCGCCAGCAGCTTGGAGCACACTGAGCAGTTCTTC. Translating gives CASSLEHTEQFF.

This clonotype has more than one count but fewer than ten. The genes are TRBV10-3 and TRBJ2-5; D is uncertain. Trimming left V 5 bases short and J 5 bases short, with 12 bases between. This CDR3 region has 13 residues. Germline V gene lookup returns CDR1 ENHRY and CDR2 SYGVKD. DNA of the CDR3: TGTGCCATCAGTCAAGGACCGGAGGAGACCCAGTACTTC. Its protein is CAISQGPEETQYF.

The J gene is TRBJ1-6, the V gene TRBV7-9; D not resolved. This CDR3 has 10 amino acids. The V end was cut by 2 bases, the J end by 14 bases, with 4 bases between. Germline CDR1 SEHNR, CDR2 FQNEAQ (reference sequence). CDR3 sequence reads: CASSLTALHF. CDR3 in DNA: TGTGCCAGCAGCTTAACCGCCCTCCACTTT.

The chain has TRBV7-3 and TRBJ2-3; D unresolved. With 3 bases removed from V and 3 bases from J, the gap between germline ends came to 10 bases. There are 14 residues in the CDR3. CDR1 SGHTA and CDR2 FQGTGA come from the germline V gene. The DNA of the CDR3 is TGTGCCAGCAGCTTGTCGGGTTGGACAGATACGCAGTATTTT. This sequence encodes CASSLSGWTDTQYF.

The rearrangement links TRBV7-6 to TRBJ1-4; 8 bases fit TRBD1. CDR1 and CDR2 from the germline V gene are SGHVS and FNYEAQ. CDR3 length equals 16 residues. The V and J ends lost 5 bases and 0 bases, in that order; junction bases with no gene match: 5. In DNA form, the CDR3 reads TGTGCCAGCAGCGACAGGGGAACTGCAACTAATGAAAAACTGTTTTTT. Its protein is CASSDRGTATNEKLFF.

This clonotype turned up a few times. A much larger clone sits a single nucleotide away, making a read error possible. This chain's CDR3 is CASSSGTGFEAFF. DNA for the CDR3: TGTGCCAGCAGCTCCGGGACAGGCTTTGAAGCTTTCTTT. This chain connects TRBV7-2 to TRBJ1-1, with 8 bases aligning to TRBD1. The CDR3 spans 13 residues. Germline loops: CDR1 SGHTA, CDR2 FQGNSA. Trimming took 4 bases from V and 7 from J; bases not matched to a gene: 5.

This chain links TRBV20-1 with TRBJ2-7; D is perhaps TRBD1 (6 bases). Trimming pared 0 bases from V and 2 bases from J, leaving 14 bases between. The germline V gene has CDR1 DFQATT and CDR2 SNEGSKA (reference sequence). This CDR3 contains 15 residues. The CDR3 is CSARDLGHNPYEQYF. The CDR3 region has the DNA TGCAGTGCTAGAGATCTGGGACATAACCCCTACGAGCAGTACTTC.

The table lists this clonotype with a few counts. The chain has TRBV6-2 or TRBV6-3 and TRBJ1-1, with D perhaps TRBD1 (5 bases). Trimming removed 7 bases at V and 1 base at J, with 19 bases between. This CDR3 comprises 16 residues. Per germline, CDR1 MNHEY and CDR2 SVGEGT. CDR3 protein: CASKGHPGPTNTEAFF. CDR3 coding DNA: TGTGCCAGCAAAGGGCATCCAGGGCCGACGAACACTGAAGCTTTCTTT.

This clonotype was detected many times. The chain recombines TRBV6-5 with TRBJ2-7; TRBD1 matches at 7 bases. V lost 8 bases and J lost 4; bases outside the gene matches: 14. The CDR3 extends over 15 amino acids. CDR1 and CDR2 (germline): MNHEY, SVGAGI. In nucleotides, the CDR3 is TGTGCCAGCGAGGGACACAACAGGGGATTGTACGAGCAGTACTTC. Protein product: CASEGHNRGLYEQYF.

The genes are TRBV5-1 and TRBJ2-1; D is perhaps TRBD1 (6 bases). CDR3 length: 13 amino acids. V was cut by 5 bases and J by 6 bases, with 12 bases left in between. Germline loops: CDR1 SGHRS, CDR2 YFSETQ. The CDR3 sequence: CASRDDRSNEQFF. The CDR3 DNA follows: TGCGCCAGCAGGGACGACAGGAGCAATGAGCAGTTCTTC.

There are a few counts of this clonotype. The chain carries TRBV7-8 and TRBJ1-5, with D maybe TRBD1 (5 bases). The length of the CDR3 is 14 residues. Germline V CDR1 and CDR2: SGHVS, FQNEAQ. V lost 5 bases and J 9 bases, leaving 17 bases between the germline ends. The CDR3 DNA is TGTGCCAGCAGCCCCGGGACGTCGAGAAGGCCCCAGCATTTT. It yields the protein CASSPGTSRRPQHF.

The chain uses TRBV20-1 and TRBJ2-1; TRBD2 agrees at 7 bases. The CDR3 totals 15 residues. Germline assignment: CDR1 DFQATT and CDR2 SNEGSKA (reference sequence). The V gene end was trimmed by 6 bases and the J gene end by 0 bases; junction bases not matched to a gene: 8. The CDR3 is CSAMGGISSYNEQFF. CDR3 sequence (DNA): TGCAGTGCAATGGGGGGGATAAGCTCCTACAATGAGCAGTTCTTC.

For the CDR3, the DNA is TGTGCCAGCAGTGGGGACAGGCGGCCACCCCTCCACTTT. It translates to CASSGDRRPPLHF. This chain connects TRBV6-6 to TRBJ1-6, with 8 bases identical to TRBD1. CDR1 and CDR2 (germline): MNHNY, SVGAGI (reference sequence). The CDR3 loop spans 13 amino acids. After removal of 5 bases from V and 11 bases from J, the junction contained 5 bases not matched to a gene.